This entry concerns a single T cell receptor (beta chain). TCRdb used MiXCR to reprocess the PCR reads, holding one entry per CDR3 protein. The sample has around 480,000 distinct CDR3 sequences, 20% to 25% seen once; the top ten hold about 0.8%. For naive CD8 T cells, sorting used the CD8+CD4-CCR7+CD45RA+ phenotype. The data derive from a study of molecular identifiers for immune sequencing clone quantification. Germline lookup yields CDR1 LGHNA and CDR2 YSLEER. This CDR3 is 14 amino acids long. Deletions cut 4 bases from V and 2 bases from J, with 12 bases between. The rearrangement joins TRBV4-3 to TRBJ2-7; perhaps TRBD2 as D (6 bases). This clonotype was obtained from a human donor in good health. Some libraries in this study had Jurkat cell RNA spiked in. Material for sequencing was naive CD8+ T cells from blood, with Jurkat cell RNA spiked in. As to subset: FACS-sorted CD8+CD4-CCR7+CD45RA+ naive T cells. CDR3 amino acids: CASSLTEGPYEQYF. The CDR3 DNA is TGCGCCAGCAGCCTTACGGAGGGTCCCTACGAGCAGTACTTC.